This T cell receptor (beta chain) originates from a study of T cells after yellow fever vaccination. Overall study results and limits: Across the CD4 and CD8 compartments, a small share of clonotypes was present in both.

This clonotype occurred many times. Its target is not known. Making TCR cDNA involved 5'RACE template switching, which added UMIs and a universal primer site. One entry per CDR3 protein results from TCRdb running MiXCR on the 5' RACE reads. Of under 600,000 distinct CDR3 sequences in the sample, about 14% were seen once. The receptor's source is a man aged 30 to 45 who received the YFV17D yellow fever vaccine. Sequenced here: PBMCs, sampled on the day of the yellow fever booster vaccination.

CDR3 amino acids: CASSERDEQFF. Written as DNA, the CDR3 is TGCGCCAGCAGTGAACGCGATGAGCAGTTCTTC. V and J are TRBV10-1 and TRBJ2-1, with D uncertain. Germline V gives CDR1 WNHNN, CDR2 SYGVQD (reference sequence). V lost 3 bases and J 8 bases, leaving 5 bases between the germline ends. This CDR3 is built from 11 residues.